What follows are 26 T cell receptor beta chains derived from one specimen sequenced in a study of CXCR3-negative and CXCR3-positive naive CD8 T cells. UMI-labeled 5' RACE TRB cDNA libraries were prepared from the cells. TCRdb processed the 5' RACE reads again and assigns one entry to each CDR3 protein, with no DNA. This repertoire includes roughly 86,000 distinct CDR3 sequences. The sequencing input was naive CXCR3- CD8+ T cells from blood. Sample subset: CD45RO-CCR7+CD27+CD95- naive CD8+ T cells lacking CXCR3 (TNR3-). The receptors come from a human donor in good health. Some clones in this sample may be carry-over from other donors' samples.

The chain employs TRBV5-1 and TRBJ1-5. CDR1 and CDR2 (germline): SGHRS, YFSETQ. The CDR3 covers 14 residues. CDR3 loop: CASSLGNSNQPQHF.

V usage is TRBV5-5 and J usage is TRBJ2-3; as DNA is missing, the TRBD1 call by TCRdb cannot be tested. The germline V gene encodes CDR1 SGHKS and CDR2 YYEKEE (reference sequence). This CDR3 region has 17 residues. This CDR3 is CASSGMTGSIGTDTQYF.

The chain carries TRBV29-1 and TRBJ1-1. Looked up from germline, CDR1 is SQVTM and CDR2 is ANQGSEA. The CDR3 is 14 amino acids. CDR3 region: CSVEGVRMNTEAFF. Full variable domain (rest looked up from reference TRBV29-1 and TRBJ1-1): SAVISQKPSRDICQRGTSLTIQCQVDSQVTMMFWYRQQPGQSLTLIATANQGSEATYESGFVIDKFPISRPNLTFSTLTVSNMSPEDSSIYLCSVEGVRMNTEAFFGQGTRLTVV.

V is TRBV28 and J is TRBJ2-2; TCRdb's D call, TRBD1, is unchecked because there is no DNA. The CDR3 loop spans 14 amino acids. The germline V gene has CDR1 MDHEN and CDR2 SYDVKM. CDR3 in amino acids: CASSLLQVTGELFF.

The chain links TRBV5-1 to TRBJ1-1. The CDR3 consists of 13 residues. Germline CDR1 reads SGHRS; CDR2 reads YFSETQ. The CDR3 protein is CASSLFGNTEAFF.

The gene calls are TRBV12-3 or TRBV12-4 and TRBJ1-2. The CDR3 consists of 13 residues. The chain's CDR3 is CASETGSNYGYTF.

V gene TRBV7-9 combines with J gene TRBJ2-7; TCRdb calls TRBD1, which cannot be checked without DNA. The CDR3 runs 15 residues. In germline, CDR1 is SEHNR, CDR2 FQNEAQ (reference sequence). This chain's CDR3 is CASSLPGQGDYEQYF.

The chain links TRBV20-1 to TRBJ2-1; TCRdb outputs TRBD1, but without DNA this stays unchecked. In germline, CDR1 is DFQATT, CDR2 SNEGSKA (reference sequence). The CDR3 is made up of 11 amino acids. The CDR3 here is CSALTGDEQFF.

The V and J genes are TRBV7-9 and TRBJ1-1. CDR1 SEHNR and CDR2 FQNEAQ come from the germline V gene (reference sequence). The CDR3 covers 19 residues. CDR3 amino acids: CASSSRGGRGTEMNTEAFF.

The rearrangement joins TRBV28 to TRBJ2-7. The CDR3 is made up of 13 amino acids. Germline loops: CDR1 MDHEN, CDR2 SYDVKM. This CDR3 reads CASSWEISYEQYF.

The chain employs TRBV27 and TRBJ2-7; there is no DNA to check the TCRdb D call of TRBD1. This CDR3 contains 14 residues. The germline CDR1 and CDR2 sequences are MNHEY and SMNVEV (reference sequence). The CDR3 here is CASSLGGQGSEQYF.

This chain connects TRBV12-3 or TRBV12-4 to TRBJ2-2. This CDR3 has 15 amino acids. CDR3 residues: CASSLGAQNTGELFF.

This CDR3 is CSVEDPGTNTGELFF. The chain has TRBV29-1 and TRBJ2-2. The CDR3 spans 15 residues. CDR1 is SQVTM, CDR2 ANQGSEA, per germline.

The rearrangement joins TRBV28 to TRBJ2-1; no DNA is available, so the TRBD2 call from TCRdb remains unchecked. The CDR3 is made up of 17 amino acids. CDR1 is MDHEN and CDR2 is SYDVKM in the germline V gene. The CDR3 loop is CASRPRDGGRVYNEQFF.

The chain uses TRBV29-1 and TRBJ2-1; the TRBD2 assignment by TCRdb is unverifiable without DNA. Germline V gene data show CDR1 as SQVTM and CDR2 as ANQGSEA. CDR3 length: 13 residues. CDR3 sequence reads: CSVGLAGGPEQFF.

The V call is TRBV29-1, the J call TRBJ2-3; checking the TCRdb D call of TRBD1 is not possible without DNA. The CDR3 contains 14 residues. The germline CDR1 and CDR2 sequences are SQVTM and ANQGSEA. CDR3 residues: CSVRTGSRTDTHYF.

The CDR3 spells CASSQTGRLSTDTQYF. The V and J genes are TRBV12-3 or TRBV12-4 and TRBJ2-3; the TCRdb call, TRBD1, lacks DNA for checking. The CDR3 has 16 residues.

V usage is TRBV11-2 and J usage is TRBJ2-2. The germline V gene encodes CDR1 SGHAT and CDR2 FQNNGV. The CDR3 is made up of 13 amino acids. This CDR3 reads CASSGPNTGELFF.

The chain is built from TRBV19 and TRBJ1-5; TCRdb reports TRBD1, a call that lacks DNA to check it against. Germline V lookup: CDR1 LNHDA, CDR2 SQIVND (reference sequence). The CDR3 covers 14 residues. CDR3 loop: CASSPGQGGQPQHF.

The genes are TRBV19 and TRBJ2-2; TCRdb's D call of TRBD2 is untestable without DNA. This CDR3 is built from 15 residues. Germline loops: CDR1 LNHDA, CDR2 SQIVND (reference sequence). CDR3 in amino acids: CASSRRAENTGELFF. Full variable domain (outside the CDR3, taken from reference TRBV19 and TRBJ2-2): DGGITQSPKYLFRKEGQNVTLSCEQNLNHDAMYWYRQDPGQGLRLIYYSQIVNDFQKGDIAEGYSVSREKKESFPLTVTSAQKNPTAFYLCASSRRAENTGELFFGEGSRLTVL.

The CDR3 here is CSVSGLSGANVLTF. The chain joins TRBV29-1 to TRBJ2-6. Germline V gene data show CDR1 as SQVTM and CDR2 as ANQGSEA. The CDR3 is 14 amino acids.

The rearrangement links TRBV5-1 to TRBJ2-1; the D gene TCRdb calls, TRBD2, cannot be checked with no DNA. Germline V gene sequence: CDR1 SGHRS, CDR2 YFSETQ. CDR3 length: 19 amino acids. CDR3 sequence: CASSPIGLAYPSSYNEQFF.

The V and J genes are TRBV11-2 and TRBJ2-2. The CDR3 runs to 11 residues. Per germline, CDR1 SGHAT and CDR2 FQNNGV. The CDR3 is CASSLSRELFF. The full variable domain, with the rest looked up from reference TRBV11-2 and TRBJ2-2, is EAGVAQSPRYKIIEKRQSVAFWCNPISGHATLYWYQQILGQGPKLLIQFQNNGVVDDSQLPKDRFSAERLKGVDSTLKIQPAKLEDSAVYLCASSLSRELFFGEGSRLTVL.

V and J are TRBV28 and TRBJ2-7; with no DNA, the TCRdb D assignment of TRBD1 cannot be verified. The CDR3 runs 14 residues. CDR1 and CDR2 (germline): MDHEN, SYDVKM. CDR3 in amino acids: CASSLRGWGYEQYF.

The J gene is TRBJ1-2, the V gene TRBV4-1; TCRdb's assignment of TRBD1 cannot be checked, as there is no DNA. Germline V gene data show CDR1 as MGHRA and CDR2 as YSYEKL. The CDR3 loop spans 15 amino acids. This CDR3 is CASSSRAGLNYGYTF.

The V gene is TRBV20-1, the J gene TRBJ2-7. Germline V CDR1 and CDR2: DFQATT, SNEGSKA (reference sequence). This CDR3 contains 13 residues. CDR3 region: CSARDLRDYEQYF.